These 3 T cell receptor beta chains came from one sample sequenced in a study of T cells expressing NK-cell markers. TCRdb reprocessed the 5' RACE reads and reports one entry per CDR3 protein, with no DNA. The table counts about 300,000 distinct CDR3 sequences; around 4.3% lies in the top ten. The sequenced material came from blood T cells: a sorted CD56 or NKG2C T cell subset, CD4+ or CD8+ T cells, or bulk PBMC T cells (not recorded which). All receptors derive from a woman between 18 and 75 years old in good health.

The rearrangement uses TRBV11-2 and TRBJ2-3; the TCRdb call, TRBD2, lacks DNA for checking. This CDR3 region has 15 residues. Germline CDR1 and CDR2: SGHAT and FQNNGV. The CDR3 protein is CASSLSGRSTDTQYF.

The chain employs TRBV18 and TRBJ2-3; TCRdb's D call, TRBD1, is unchecked because there is no DNA. This CDR3 is built from 13 residues. Germline V gene data show CDR1 as KGHSH and CDR2 as LQKENI. CDR3 sequence reads: CASSPMGADTQYF.

J is TRBJ2-2 and V is TRBV29-1; TCRdb's D call, TRBD1, is unchecked because there is no DNA. CDR1 is SQVTM, CDR2 ANQGSEA, per germline. The CDR3 is 16 residues long. The CDR3 spells CSVGGWGTANTGELFF.